Listed here are 2 T cell receptor beta chains from one sample, sequenced in a study of CD8+ T cells in alopecia areata. Treatment given: oral pan-JAK inhibitor, 5-10 mg twice daily. Reverse transcribed after extraction, RNA yielded cDNA as the sequencing template. Sequencing used immunoSEQ multiplex PCR; TCRdb keeps in-frame clones, though not all of them. The table shows 150,000 to 200,000 clones, with around 60% occurring only once. This sample comprised CD4+ T cells sorted from blood, obtained around week 50, from a patient treated with tofacitinib. The receptors were gathered from a human donor with alopecia areata.

The chain carries TRBV29-1 and TRBJ2-5; tentative D call: TRBD1 (5 bases). CDR3 size: 11 residues. The ends were cut back, 7 bases at V and 9 bases at J, with 15 bases in the middle. The germline gives CDR1 SQVTM, CDR2 ANQGSEA. CDR3 region: CSARLQGAQYF. The CDR3 DNA follows: TGCAGCGCCCGCCTCCAAGGGGCCCAGTACTTC.

The chain recombines TRBV5-1 with TRBJ1-6; D unresolved. V was pared by 4 bases and J by 7 bases, with 12 bases between. CDR1 and CDR2 (germline): SGHRS, YFSETQ. The CDR3 is made up of 14 amino acids. The CDR3 nucleotides are TGCGCCAGCAGCGCGGGCACGATCAATTCACCCCTCCACTTT. Protein: CASSAGTINSPLHF.